One sample yielded the 25 T cell receptor beta chains listed below, sequenced in a study of T cell responses to AZD1222 COVID-19 vaccine. Measured with immunoSEQ multiplex PCR; TCRdb has only the in-frame clones, and not every one. The table has around 130,000 clones, 70% to 90% seen once; the top ten hold less than 10%. This material consisted of peripheral blood, taken on day 0 of AZD1222 vaccination. These receptors came from an adult in good health.

V usage is TRBV10-3 and J usage is TRBJ2-3, with unresolved D. The germline gives CDR1 ENHRY, CDR2 SYGVKD. The CDR3 length is 12 residues. Trimming took 0 bases from V and 6 from J, leaving 4 bases between them. The CDR3 nucleotides are TGTGCCATCAGTGAGTCCGAGGATACGCAGTATTTT. This encodes CAISESEDTQYF.

The table lists this clone with a few counts. This sequence joins TRBV7-9 and TRBJ1-2, with D unclear. The V gene lost 5 bases and the J gene lost 7 bases, with 14 bases spanning the gap. The CDR3 runs 13 residues. Germline assignment: CDR1 SEHNR and CDR2 FQNEAQ (reference sequence). CDR3 sequence: CASSISEGRGYTF. In DNA form, the CDR3 reads TGTGCCAGCAGCATCAGTGAAGGACGTGGCTACACCTTC.

V usage is TRBV10-3 and J usage is TRBJ2-5, with 7 nucleotides matching TRBD2. The CDR3 contains 14 residues. Germline V lookup: CDR1 ENHRY, CDR2 SYGVKD. V lost 6 bases and J lost 5; bases outside the gene matches: 9. The DNA of the CDR3 is TGTGCCATCAGCTCCAGGGAGGGTGTTGAGACCCAGTACTTC. Protein product: CAISSREGVETQYF.

The V and J genes are TRBV27 and TRBJ1-3; D remains unclear. This CDR3 has 13 residues. CDR1 is MNHEY, CDR2 SMNVEV, per germline (reference sequence). The V end lost 6 bases, the J end lost 2 bases, and 8 bases lay between the germline ends. The CDR3 coding sequence is TGTGCCAGCAGGTCGACACCTGGAAACACCATATATTTT. This codes for CASRSTPGNTIYF.

The table lists this clone with a count of one. The chain links TRBV2 to TRBJ1-4; 8 nucleotides line up with TRBD1. V gave up 4 bases and J gave up 8 bases; unmatched junction bases: 6. CDR3 length equals 14 residues. The germline V gene encodes CDR1 SNHLY and CDR2 FYNNEI. The CDR3 region is CASSVDRGGEKLFF. CDR3 DNA sequence: TGTGCCAGCAGTGTCGACAGGGGAGGGGAAAAACTGTTTTTT.

The V gene is TRBV4-1, the J gene TRBJ2-5; 7 bases align to TRBD1. Germline lookup yields CDR1 MGHRA and CDR2 YSYEKL. Trimming took 1 base from V and 4 from J; bases not matched to a gene: 6. This CDR3 has 15 residues. The CDR3 is CASSQGLTGTETQYF. Here the CDR3 DNA reads TGCGCCAGCAGCCAAGGTCTGACAGGGACAGAGACCCAGTACTTC.

As to this clone: The sample holds other DNA sequences that translate to the same CDR3. The CDR3 DNA is TGCGCCAGCAGCTTGGGCAATAGCAATCAGCCCCAGCATTTT. It translates to CASSLGNSNQPQHF. This chain links TRBV5-1 with TRBJ1-5; the D is unclear. Germline V gene data show CDR1 as SGHRS and CDR2 as YFSETQ. V dropped 0 bases and J dropped 0 bases, with 4 bases sitting between them. The CDR3 runs to 14 residues.

The chain couples TRBV19 to TRBJ2-7; D not resolved. CDR1 and CDR2 (germline): LNHDA, SQIVND (reference sequence). Trimming pared 6 bases from V and 2 bases from J, leaving 17 bases between. The CDR3 runs 15 residues. CDR3 nucleotides: TGTGCCAGTAGCCCCGGTGGTAGCCGCCCCTACGAGCAGTACTTC. Translated: CASSPGGSRPYEQYF.

This sequence joins TRBV30 and TRBJ2-7; maybe TRBD2 (5 bases). This CDR3 is 15 amino acids long. Germline V lookup: CDR1 GTSNPN, CDR2 SVGIG (reference sequence). Between the trimmed V and J ends, which lost 3 bases and 3 bases, there was a span of 18 bases. CDR3 residues: CAWRLGVQPFYEQYF. The CDR3 DNA sequence: TGTGCCTGGAGACTGGGAGTCCAACCCTTCTACGAGCAGTACTTC.

This chain uses TRBV10-3 with TRBJ2-1; TRBD1 might be the D (6 bases). The CDR3 length is 14 residues. Germline V lookup: CDR1 ENHRY, CDR2 SYGVKD. The V and J ends lost 7 bases and 6 bases respectively, with 16 bases between them. In nucleotides, the CDR3 is TGTGCCATCACCCCCTCGCAGACAGGCAATGAGCAGTTCTTC. Translation: CAITPSQTGNEQFF.

The chain links TRBV10-2 to TRBJ1-1, with unresolved D. Trimming cost V 3 bases and J 7 bases, with 12 bases left between them. The CDR3 totals 13 residues. Looked up from germline, CDR1 is WSHSY and CDR2 is SAAADI. The CDR3: CASSDMARGEAFF. CDR3 DNA sequence: TGCGCCAGCAGTGATATGGCACGTGGTGAAGCTTTCTTT.

In nucleotides, the CDR3 is TGTGCCAGCAGTTACACCGACACGAACACTGAAGCTTTCTTT. It codes for CASSYTDTNTEAFF. This sequence joins TRBV6-5 and TRBJ1-1; D is uncertain. Trimming cost V 2 bases and J 1 base, with 8 bases left between them. The CDR3 sequence is 14 residues long. Germline lookup yields CDR1 MNHEY and CDR2 SVGAGI.

The chain employs TRBV5-5 and TRBJ1-1; D unclear. Germline CDR1 reads SGHKS; CDR2 reads YYEKEE (reference sequence). V shed 0 bases and J shed 4 bases, with 13 bases lying between them. This CDR3 has 15 amino acids. CDR3 region: CASSLVLGYGTEAFF. CDR3 DNA: TGTGCCAGCAGCTTGGTTCTGGGATATGGCACTGAAGCTTTCTTT.

The genes are TRBV28 and TRBJ1-2; weak D call: TRBD1 (5 bases). Trimming pared 6 bases from V and 8 bases from J, leaving 19 bases between. The length of the CDR3 is 14 residues. Looked up from germline, CDR1 is MDHEN and CDR2 is SYDVKM. The chain's CDR3 is CASRRAAQGGGYTF. In DNA form, the CDR3 reads TGTGCCAGCAGGCGAGCGGCCCAGGGAGGAGGCTACACCTTC.

The V and J genes are TRBV29-1 and TRBJ1-4, with unresolved D. The CDR3 loop spans 14 amino acids. The germline V gene has CDR1 SQVTM and CDR2 ANQGSEA. V lost 4 bases and J lost 4, with 13 bases in between. The CDR3 loop is CSVVSQRGNEKLFF. In nucleotides, the CDR3 is TGCAGCGTTGTCTCACAGCGGGGTAATGAAAAACTGTTTTTT.

The chain couples TRBV28 to TRBJ1-2; D uncertain. Germline assignment: CDR1 MDHEN and CDR2 SYDVKM. The ends were cut back, 2 bases at V and 8 bases at J, with 15 bases in the middle. This CDR3 comprises 14 residues. The CDR3 is CASSLVGRPGGYTF. CDR3 nucleotides: TGTGCCAGCAGTTTAGTCGGCCGCCCGGGCGGCTACACCTTC.

The CDR3 DNA reads as TGTGCCAGCAGCTTAGATGTAGGGGGCGGCGCTGAAGCTTTCTTT. It yields the protein CASSLDVGGGAEAFF. The chain couples TRBV11-3 to TRBJ1-1, with 7 positions matching TRBD1. Losses at the gene ends were 0 bases for V and 6 bases for J; bases not matched to a gene: 7. The germline gives CDR1 SGHNT, CDR2 YENEEA. This CDR3 has 15 residues.

The rearrangement links TRBV25-1 to TRBJ2-1; 10 bases fit TRBD2. CDR1 MGHDK and CDR2 SYGVNS come from the germline V gene. Trimming at V came to 4 bases and at J to 3 bases, leaving 0 bases not matched to a gene. This CDR3 spans 14 amino acids. CDR3 region: CASSASGSYNEQFF. DNA for the CDR3: TGTGCCAGCAGTGCTAGCGGGAGCTACAATGAGCAGTTCTTC.

The rearrangement uses TRBV7-2 and TRBJ2-5; no definite D call. CDR1 and CDR2 (germline): SGHTA, FQGNSA. Trimming cost V 3 bases and J 4 bases, with 9 bases left between them. The CDR3 runs 13 residues. The CDR3 reads CASSFQGRETQYF. For the CDR3, the DNA is TGTGCCAGCAGCTTCCAAGGGCGAGAGACCCAGTACTTC.

The count of this clone is one. One end of the junction fails to match germline, which may point to a read error. The rearrangement links TRBV19 to TRBJ1-1; D unresolved. The CDR3 runs to 14 residues. CDR1 LNHDA and CDR2 SQIVND come from the germline V gene (reference sequence). CDR3 region: CASSIERRNPEAFF. Here the CDR3 DNA reads TGTGCCAGTAGTATAGAACGTCGGAACCCTGAAGCTTTCTTT.

The rearrangement joins TRBV18 to TRBJ1-1; the match to TRBD1 covers 9 bases. The CDR3 loop spans 15 amino acids. The V and J ends lost 5 bases and 2 bases, in that order; junction bases with no gene match: 6. The germline V gene has CDR1 KGHSH and CDR2 LQKENI. The CDR3 coding sequence is TGTGCCAGCTCAACAGGGGGCGCCCCAAACACTGAAGCTTTCTTT. Translating gives CASSTGGAPNTEAFF.

This clone was seen repeatedly, ten times or more. This chain connects TRBV4-1 to TRBJ2-2; D unclear. CDR1 and CDR2 (germline): MGHRA, YSYEKL. Trimming took 5 bases from V and 7 from J, leaving 11 bases between them. This CDR3 contains 13 residues. The CDR3 loop reads CASSAPLGGELFF. CDR3 sequence (DNA): TGCGCCAGCAGCGCCCCTCTTGGCGGGGAGCTGTTTTTT.

The chain recombines TRBV5-1 with TRBJ1-2; no clear D. Germline V lookup: CDR1 SGHRS, CDR2 YFSETQ. The V gene lost 4 bases and the J gene lost 0 bases, with 10 bases spanning the gap. The CDR3 runs 14 residues. The CDR3 DNA follows: TGCGCCAGCAGCCAAAGGGCAACTAACTATGGCTACACCTTC. It yields the protein CASSQRATNYGYTF.

This clone was seen a few times. The chain employs TRBV4-2 and TRBJ1-6, with 9 bases that match TRBD1. V gave up 0 bases and J gave up 10 bases; unmatched junction bases: 7. Germline V gene lookup returns CDR1 LGHNA and CDR2 YNFKEQ. The CDR3 totals 16 residues. CDR3 nucleotides: TGTGCCAGCAGCCAAGACCAGGGACAGGGCGGGTCACCCCTCCACTTT. It is translated as CASSQDQGQGGSPLHF.

V usage is TRBV29-1 and J usage is TRBJ1-2; 7 positions agree with TRBD1. This CDR3 comprises 15 residues. Trimming took 6 bases from V and 7 from J; bases not matched to a gene: 17. CDR1 and CDR2 from the germline V gene are SQVTM and ANQGSEA. This CDR3 reads CSVISTTGWVSGYTF. The CDR3 region has the DNA TGCAGCGTAATATCGACGACAGGGTGGGTTTCTGGCTACACCTTC.